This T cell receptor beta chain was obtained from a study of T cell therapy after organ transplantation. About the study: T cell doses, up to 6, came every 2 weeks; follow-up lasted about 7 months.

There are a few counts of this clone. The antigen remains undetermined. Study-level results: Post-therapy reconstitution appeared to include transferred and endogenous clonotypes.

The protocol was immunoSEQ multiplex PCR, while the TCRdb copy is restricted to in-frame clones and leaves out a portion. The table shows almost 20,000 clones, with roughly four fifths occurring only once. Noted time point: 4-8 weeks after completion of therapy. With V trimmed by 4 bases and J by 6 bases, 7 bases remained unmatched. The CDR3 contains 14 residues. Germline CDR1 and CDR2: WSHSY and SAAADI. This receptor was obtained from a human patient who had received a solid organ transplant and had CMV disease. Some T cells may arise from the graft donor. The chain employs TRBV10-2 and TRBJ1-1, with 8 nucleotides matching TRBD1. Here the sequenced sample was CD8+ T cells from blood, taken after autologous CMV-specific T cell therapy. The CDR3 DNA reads TGCGCCAGCAGTGCCCTCACAGGGGGGGCTGAAGCTTTCTTT. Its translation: CASSALTGGAEAFF.